The 26 T cell receptor beta chains reported below all come from one sample, sequenced in a study of blood T cell repertoires in COVID-19. Method: immunoSEQ multiplex PCR; TCRdb's copy keeps in-frame clones and lacks some. The table shows about 440,000 clones, with about 85% occurring only once. Material: PBMCs or T cells enriched from blood (not recorded which). The receptor set was obtained from a woman aged 18 to 35 with acute COVID-19.

The genes are TRBV5-1 and TRBJ2-6; D gene uncertain. Germline V lookup: CDR1 SGHRS, CDR2 YFSETQ. The V and J ends lost 4 bases and 3 bases respectively, with 5 bases between them. The CDR3 consists of 13 residues. DNA for the CDR3: TGCGCCAGCAGCCCGGGTGGGGCCAACGTCCTGACTTTC. It specifies CASSPGGANVLTF.

V gene TRBV25-1 combines with J gene TRBJ1-3, with 9 nucleotides matching TRBD1. The CDR3 extends over 15 amino acids. V was pared by 4 bases and J by 0 bases, with 1 base of the junction left unmatched. Germline CDR1 reads MGHDK; CDR2 reads SYGVNS. CDR3 region: CASSGGQGSGNTIYF. The CDR3 DNA reads TGTGCCAGCAGTGGGGGACAGGGCTCTGGAAACACCATATATTTT.

This chain connects TRBV7-2 to TRBJ2-2, with 7 bases that match TRBD1. CDR3 size: 18 residues. J was trimmed by 1 base and V by 0 bases; bases with no gene match: 8. Germline assignment: CDR1 SGHTA and CDR2 FQGNSA. This CDR3 reads CASSLAPGTAVNTGELFF. In DNA, the CDR3 is TGTGCCAGCAGCTTAGCCCCTGGGACAGCAGTGAACACCGGGGAGCTGTTTTTT.

The chain recombines TRBV6-5 with TRBJ1-6; D is possibly TRBD1 (5 bases). Germline-derived CDR1 and CDR2 are MNHEY and SVGAGI. The CDR3 totals 15 residues. V was trimmed by 4 bases and J by 5 bases, leaving 12 bases between them. The CDR3 protein is CASSSPAGHNSPLHF. The CDR3 DNA reads as TGTGCCAGCAGTTCCCCGGCGGGGCATAATTCACCCCTCCACTTT.

The chain carries TRBV5-4 and TRBJ1-1; perhaps TRBD1 as D (5 bases). V shed 0 bases and J shed 4 bases, with 16 bases lying between them. CDR1 and CDR2 (germline): SGHNT, YYREEE (reference sequence). The CDR3 has 16 residues. Written as DNA, the CDR3 is TGTGCCAGCAGCTTGGGTTTCGCAGGGATCCGCACTGAAGCTTTCTTT. It codes for CASSLGFAGIRTEAFF.

The V gene is TRBV14, the J gene TRBJ2-1; the match to TRBD2 covers 13 bases. The junction had 6 bases not matched to a gene; V was cut back by 7 bases and J by 9 bases. Germline V lookup: CDR1 SGHDN, CDR2 FVKESK. The CDR3 spans 14 residues. The CDR3 region has the DNA TGTGCCAGCAACGGACTAGCGGGAGTTGGTGAGCAGTTCTTC. This translates into CASNGLAGVGEQFF. Full variable domain (outside the CDR3, taken from reference TRBV14 and TRBJ2-1): EAGVTQFPSHSVIEKGQTVTLRCDPISGHDNLYWYRRVMGKEIKFLLHFVKESKQDESGMPNNRFLAERTGGTYSTLKVQPAELEDSGVYFCASNGLAGVGEQFFGPGTRLTVL.

V and J are TRBV7-2 and TRBJ2-7, with 12 bases matching TRBD2. Germline V lookup: CDR1 SGHTA, CDR2 FQGNSA. This CDR3 has 17 amino acids. With V trimmed by 2 bases and J by 2 bases, 7 bases remained unmatched. The CDR3 DNA sequence: TGTGCCAGCAGCTTAATCGGGCTAGCGGGAGGGCCCTACGAGCAGTACTTC. Its translation is CASSLIGLAGGPYEQYF.

The rearrangement joins TRBV18 to TRBJ2-7; 8 nucleotides match TRBD1. Germline lookup yields CDR1 KGHSH and CDR2 LQKENI. V lost 0 bases and J lost 6; bases outside the gene matches: 7. The CDR3 contains 15 residues. CDR3 in DNA: TGTGCCAGCTCACCACCGCATGGGACAGGCTTCGAGCAGTACTTC. It yields the protein CASSPPHGTGFEQYF.

The rearrangement joins TRBV7-9 to TRBJ2-2; D remains ambiguous. Germline values: CDR1 SEHNR, CDR2 FQNEAQ (reference sequence). This CDR3 has 13 amino acids. V gave up 1 base and J gave up 6 bases, with 6 bases separating them. The CDR3 protein is CASSLDGPGELFF. As DNA, the CDR3 is TGTGCCAGCAGCTTAGACGGTCCCGGGGAGCTGTTTTTT.

The V call is TRBV7-2, the J call TRBJ2-7; no firm D call. The V and J ends lost 1 base and 4 bases respectively, with 8 bases between them. The germline CDR1 and CDR2 sequences are SGHTA and FQGNSA. This CDR3 is built from 13 residues. In DNA, the CDR3 is TGTGCCAGCAGCTTAGATCCCGGGTACGAGCAGTACTTC. This gives the protein CASSLDPGYEQYF. Full variable domain (remainder filled in from reference TRBV7-2 and TRBJ2-7): GAGVSQSPSNKVTEKGKDVELRCDPISGHTALYWYRQSLGQGLEFLIYFQGNSAPDKSGLPSDRFSAERTGGSVSTLTIQRTQQEDSAVYLCASSLDPGYEQYFGPGTRLTVT.

The chain couples TRBV7-2 to TRBJ2-7; 9 nucleotides match TRBD2. The CDR3 is 15 residues long. V dropped 5 bases and J dropped 5; count of bases not matched to a gene: 10. Germline V gene data show CDR1 as SGHTA and CDR2 as FQGNSA. The DNA of the CDR3 is TGTGCCAGCAGCGACCGTAGCGGGAGTGTGAACGAGCAGTACTTC. It specifies CASSDRSGSVNEQYF.

V is TRBV7-8 and J is TRBJ1-2; 9 positions agree with TRBD1. The V and J ends lost 1 base and 3 bases, in that order; junction bases with no gene match: 6. The CDR3 extends over 16 amino acids. The germline V gene has CDR1 SGHVS and CDR2 FQNEAQ. CDR3 protein: CASSLEGQGGDYGYTF. The CDR3 DNA reads as TGTGCCAGCAGCTTAGAGGGACAGGGCGGGGACTATGGCTACACCTTC. Full variable domain (outside the CDR3, taken from reference TRBV7-8 and TRBJ1-2): GAGVSQSPRYKVAKRGQDVALRCDPISGHVSLFWYQQALGQGPEFLTYFQNEAQLDKSGLPSDRFFAERPEGSVSTLKIQRTQQEDSAVYLCASSLEGQGGDYGYTFGSGTRLTVV.

The V and J genes are TRBV5-1 and TRBJ2-5; TRBD2 aligns across 11 bases. Per germline, CDR1 SGHRS and CDR2 YFSETQ. The CDR3 contains 17 residues. The V gene end was trimmed by 0 bases and the J gene end by 4 bases; junction bases not matched to a gene: 8. CDR3 amino acids: CASSLAGSGRVGETQYF. DNA for the CDR3: TGCGCCAGCAGCTTGGCCGGTAGCGGGAGGGTGGGAGAGACCCAGTACTTC.

The V call is TRBV9, the J call TRBJ2-1, with 8 bases lining up with TRBD2. The CDR3 runs 17 residues. Germline V CDR1 and CDR2: SGDLS, YYNGEE. V dropped 3 bases and J dropped 5; count of bases not matched to a gene: 13. CDR3 residues: CASSAVDIGLANNEQFF. CDR3 nucleotides: TGTGCCAGCAGCGCCGTAGATATCGGACTAGCTAACAATGAGCAGTTCTTC.

This clone was observed a single time. This rearrangement joins TRBV7-9 to TRBJ1-2; 9 nucleotides line up with TRBD1. The CDR3 is 14 amino acids. The germline gives CDR1 SEHNR, CDR2 FQNEAQ (reference sequence). Trimming cost V 5 bases and J 5 bases; bases outside gene matches: 6. The CDR3 spells CASSPTGTGYGYTF. Here the CDR3 DNA reads TGTGCCAGCAGCCCCACCGGGACAGGGTATGGCTACACCTTC.

V is TRBV19 and J is TRBJ2-1; tentatively, D is TRBD1 (5 bases). Trimming removed 3 bases from V and 4 bases from J, with 10 bases in between. The CDR3 loop spans 14 amino acids. Germline CDR1 LNHDA, CDR2 SQIVND (reference sequence). CDR3 DNA: TGTGCCAGTAGTATGGCAGGGATGTACAATGAGCAGTTCTTC. Its translation: CASSMAGMYNEQFF.

The rearrangement uses TRBV11-2 and TRBJ2-6, with 12 nucleotides matching TRBD1. V gave up 8 bases and J gave up 0 bases; unmatched junction bases: 8. In germline, CDR1 is SGHAT, CDR2 FQNNGV. The CDR3 has 18 amino acids. The CDR3 spells CASGKGQGASSGANVLTF. DNA for the CDR3: TGTGCCAGCGGAAAGGGACAGGGGGCTTCCTCTGGGGCCAACGTCCTGACTTTC.

The rearrangement joins TRBV19 to TRBJ1-5; D possibly corresponds to TRBD1 (5 bases). Per the germline V gene, CDR1 is LNHDA and CDR2 is SQIVND (reference sequence). With 6 bases removed from V and 4 bases from J, the gap between germline ends came to 22 bases. The CDR3 loop spans 17 amino acids. The CDR3 coding sequence is TGTGCCAGTAGCCCAAACGGCTGGGGGGTGGGAAATCAGCCCCAGCATTTT. This sequence encodes CASSPNGWGVGNQPQHF. The variable domain in full, completed from reference TRBV19 and TRBJ1-5, reads DGGITQSPKYLFRKEGQNVTLSCEQNLNHDAMYWYRQDPGQGLRLIYYSQIVNDFQKGDIAEGYSVSREKKESFPLTVTSAQKNPTAFYLCASSPNGWGVGNQPQHFGDGTRLSIL.

The CDR3: CASSDPHSPTTQYF. The DNA of the CDR3 is TGTGCCAGCAGTGACCCCCACTCCCCAACTACGCAGTATTTT. The chain couples TRBV6-4 to TRBJ2-3; D is ambiguous. The germline V gene encodes CDR1 MRHNA and CDR2 SNTAGT. V dropped 2 bases and J dropped 8 bases, with 14 bases sitting between them. CDR3 size: 14 residues.

This clone was picked up one time. The CDR3 loop is CASSLGLGQFYGYTF. Here the CDR3 DNA reads TGTGCCAGCAGTTTGGGATTGGGACAGTTTTATGGCTACACCTTC. The chain joins TRBV6-5 to TRBJ1-2; 7 nucleotides agree with TRBD1. Trimming removed 4 bases from V and 5 bases from J; junction bases left unmatched: 10. The CDR3 totals 15 residues. In germline, CDR1 is MNHEY, CDR2 SVGAGI.

The chain uses TRBV3-1 (or the pseudogene TRBV3-2) and TRBJ2-1; TRBD1 is a possible D gene (6 bases). V lost 0 bases, J lost 7 bases, and 13 bases lay in between. CDR1 and CDR2 from the germline V gene are LGHDT and YNNKEL (reference sequence). This CDR3 comprises 15 residues. CDR3 loop: CASSQEQGFVNEQFF. CDR3 DNA sequence: TGTGCCAGCAGCCAAGAACAGGGTTTCGTGAATGAGCAGTTCTTC.

The CDR3 region is CASSLGGGEAFF. In DNA form, the CDR3 reads TGTGCCAGCAGCCTTGGGGGGGGCGAAGCTTTCTTT. The rearrangement uses TRBV7-6 and TRBJ1-1, with a tentative D call TRBD1 (6 bases). The CDR3 is 12 residues long. The V and J ends lost 5 bases and 8 bases respectively, with 12 bases between them. The germline V gene encodes CDR1 SGHVS and CDR2 FNYEAQ.

The rearrangement joins TRBV9 to TRBJ2-3; 7 nucleotides align to TRBD2. CDR3 size: 15 residues. The V segment lost 4 bases and the J segment 3 bases; nucleotides outside the gene matches: 8. CDR1 is SGDLS, CDR2 YYNGEE, per germline. The chain's CDR3 is CASSLKREGTDTQYF. In DNA, the CDR3 is TGTGCCAGCAGCCTTAAGCGGGAAGGTACAGATACGCAGTATTTT.

The chain is built from TRBV18 and TRBJ1-5; tentative D call: TRBD1 (5 bases). The CDR3 consists of 16 residues. Trimming cost V 3 bases and J 6 bases, with 18 bases left between them. Germline V gene lookup returns CDR1 KGHSH and CDR2 LQKENI. The CDR3 reads CASSPTGSIFGQPQHF. CDR3 bases: TGTGCCAGCTCACCTACAGGATCGATCTTCGGTCAGCCCCAGCATTTT.

The chain is built from TRBV9 and TRBJ2-1; 10 bases are a match to TRBD2. This CDR3 is built from 15 residues. Germline values: CDR1 SGDLS, CDR2 YYNGEE. V lost 5 bases, J lost 10 bases, and 12 bases stayed unmatched. Written as DNA, the CDR3 is TGTGCCAGCAGAGCCAGCGGGAGGGCCTTCGGCGAGCAGTTCTTC. It translates to CASRASGRAFGEQFF.

The chain has TRBV6-5 and TRBJ2-5, with 7 nucleotides matching TRBD1. V lost 7 bases and J lost 0; bases outside the gene matches: 5. The germline gives CDR1 MNHEY, CDR2 SVGAGI. This CDR3 contains 14 residues. Here the CDR3 DNA reads TGTGCCAGCACTCAGGGACAGTACCAAGAGACCCAGTACTTC. Translating it yields CASTQGQYQETQYF.